This T cell receptor (beta chain) was sequenced for a study of brain T cells in children with intractable seizures. Only cases whose brain tissue showed the highest T cell transcript signatures were sequenced. Pre-surgery treatment included at least one anti-epileptic drug. V gave up 6 bases and J gave up 3 bases; unmatched junction bases: 5. This CDR3 comprises 13 residues. Profiling relied on immunoSEQ multiplex PCR, and the TCRdb table lists in-frame clones only, not all of them. The sample has tens of thousands of clones, under 95% seen once; the top ten hold about 23%. With regard to this clone: Its target is not known.

General study findings and limits: Pre-surgery blood may have been undersampled, hiding some clones. Viral specificity was inferred only from CDR3 similarity; HCMV serostatus was unknown.

The rearrangement uses TRBV12-3 or TRBV12-4 and TRBJ2-7; TRBD2 matches 7 bases. This material consisted of peripheral blood, taken at surgery. This receptor was identified in a girl aged 2 to 10 with Rasmussen encephalitis and intractable seizures. CDR3 coding DNA: TGTGCCAGCAGAGGGCTAGCGGACTACGAGCAGTACTTC. As protein: CASRGLADYEQYF.